These 19 T cell receptor beta chains originate from one sample sequenced in a study of T cell responses to AZD1222 COVID-19 vaccine. Only in-frame clones appear in the TCRdb table, and some are missing; sequencing was by immunoSEQ multiplex PCR. The sample has about 110,000 clones; around 86% are singletons. This sample comprised peripheral blood, obtained on day 0 of AZD1222 vaccination. Every receptor here comes from an adult in good health.

The chain links TRBV19 to TRBJ1-6; D is ambiguous. The CDR3 loop spans 15 amino acids. V lost 3 bases, J lost 2 bases, and 8 bases lay in between. Germline V lookup: CDR1 LNHDA, CDR2 SQIVND (reference sequence). CDR3 coding DNA: TGTGCCAGTAGTATCGAGGGAACCTATAATTCACCCCTCCACTTT. Its protein is CASSIEGTYNSPLHF.

V usage is TRBV6-5 and J usage is TRBJ1-6; the D gene is possibly TRBD1 (5 bases). Germline V gene data show CDR1 as MNHEY and CDR2 as SVGAGI. The CDR3 contains 15 residues. V dropped 0 bases and J dropped 10 bases, with 13 bases sitting between them. The CDR3 DNA sequence: TGTGCCAGCAGTTACTCGATACAGGAGCAATCACCCCTCCACTTT. Translation: CASSYSIQEQSPLHF.

The J gene is TRBJ1-2, the V gene TRBV7-3; D is unresolved. The CDR3 contains 13 residues. The germline gives CDR1 SGHTA, CDR2 FQGTGA. V gave up 4 bases and J gave up 1 base, with 7 bases separating them. DNA for the CDR3: TGTGCCAGCAGCTCAGGATTTAACTATGGCTACACCTTC. Amino acid sequence: CASSSGFNYGYTF.

The CDR3 here is CASSYGGAGIQYF. DNA of the CDR3: TGTGCCAGCAGTTACGGAGGGGCTGGTATTCAGTACTTC. The V gene is TRBV6-5, the J gene TRBJ2-4; D might be TRBD2 (6 bases). V dropped 2 bases and J dropped 10 bases, with 12 bases sitting between them. Germline V gene lookup returns CDR1 MNHEY and CDR2 SVGAGI. This CDR3 comprises 13 residues.

The DNA of the CDR3 is TGTGCCAGCATCCTTACAGGGGGAGGAGAGCAGTACTTC. It translates to CASILTGGGEQYF. V is TRBV12-3 or TRBV12-4 and J is TRBJ2-7; 8 positions agree with TRBD1. After removal of 7 bases from V and 7 bases from J, the junction contained 9 bases not matched to a gene. The CDR3 totals 13 residues.

This clone appeared a single time. The CDR3 sequence: CASSPAAESTDTQYF. In DNA form, the CDR3 reads TGTGCCAGCAGCCCCGCGGCAGAAAGCACAGATACGCAGTATTTT. The chain has TRBV5-4 and TRBJ2-3; the D is unclear. The V end lost 4 bases, the J end lost 0 bases, and 12 bases lay between the germline ends. The CDR3 has 15 residues. Germline CDR1 is SGHNT and CDR2 is YYREEE (reference sequence).

This chain joins TRBV27 and TRBJ2-2, with D possibly being TRBD2 (6 bases). V gave up 6 bases and J gave up 11 bases, with 16 bases separating them. This CDR3 comprises 13 residues. Germline V gene lookup returns CDR1 MNHEY and CDR2 SMNVEV (reference sequence). This CDR3 is CASRGGSLRELFF. CDR3 nucleotide sequence: TGTGCCAGCAGGGGGGGTTCCCTCCGAGAGCTGTTTTTT.

This chain uses TRBV27 with TRBJ2-5; D gene unclear. Deletions cut 6 bases from V and 2 bases from J, with 19 bases between. Per the germline V gene, CDR1 is MNHEY and CDR2 is SMNVEV (reference sequence). This CDR3 has 16 residues. The CDR3 DNA sequence: TGTGCCAGCAGACCCGAGTGGTCTCCAGCTCAAGAGACCCAGTACTTC. Translated: CASRPEWSPAQETQYF.

The V call is TRBV7-6, the J call TRBJ2-3; 9 bases align to TRBD1. Germline CDR1 and CDR2: SGHVS and FNYEAQ. This CDR3 region has 19 residues. After removal of 2 bases from V and 3 bases from J, the junction contained 15 bases not matched to a gene. The DNA of the CDR3 is TGTGCCAGCAGCTTAAAACCCTCCGGGACAGGGTTAAGAACAGATACGCAGTATTTT. Translation gives CASSLKPSGTGLRTDTQYF.

The chain uses TRBV10-1 and TRBJ2-4, with D perhaps TRBD1 (6 bases). The CDR3 covers 17 residues. CDR1 is WNHNN and CDR2 is SYGVQD in the germline V gene (reference sequence). V was pared by 6 bases and J by 3 bases, with 21 bases between. The CDR3 loop is CASRTGHGANDKNIQYF. The CDR3 nucleotides are TGCGCCAGCAGGACAGGTCACGGGGCAAATGACAAAAACATTCAGTACTTC.

The genes are TRBV30 and TRBJ2-3; D may match TRBD1 or TRBD2 (5 bases each). Per the germline V gene, CDR1 is GTSNPN and CDR2 is SVGIG (reference sequence). The V end was cut by 0 bases, the J end by 4 bases, with 17 bases between. The CDR3 covers 16 residues. The CDR3 DNA sequence: TGTGCCTGGAGTGTGGGGGTGGGGGTCCCCTCAGATACGCAGTATTTT. Its protein product is CAWSVGVGVPSDTQYF.

The V call is TRBV4-2, the J call TRBJ2-6; 8 bases line up with TRBD2. The V gene end was trimmed by 2 bases and the J gene end by 2 bases; junction bases not matched to a gene: 2. The CDR3 contains 16 residues. Germline V CDR1 and CDR2: LGHNA, YNFKEQ. The CDR3 reads CASSQSLAAGANVLTF. The CDR3 region has the DNA TGTGCCAGCAGCCAATCACTAGCGGCTGGGGCCAACGTCCTGACTTTC.

The rearrangement links TRBV3-1 (or the pseudogene TRBV3-2) to TRBJ2-7, with 8 nucleotides matching TRBD1. V gave up 4 bases and J gave up 0 bases; unmatched junction bases: 5. The CDR3 has 15 amino acids. Germline V gives CDR1 LGHDT, CDR2 YNNKEL (reference sequence). CDR3 nucleotide sequence: TGTGCCAGCAGCCTTCGACAGGGGAACTCCTACGAGCAGTACTTC. Encoded protein: CASSLRQGNSYEQYF.

The chain joins TRBV5-6 to TRBJ1-6; D is ambiguous. CDR3 size: 13 residues. Germline V CDR1 and CDR2: SGHDT, YYEEEE. The germline V and J ends were trimmed by 4 bases and 7 bases, with 9 bases remaining between them. The DNA for the CDR3 is TGTGCCAGCAGCCCCCGTCTAAATTCACCCCTCCACTTT. The encoded protein is CASSPRLNSPLHF.

This clone appeared a few times. Germline and junction disagree at one end, which may indicate a read error. The V gene is TRBV18, the J gene TRBJ1-4, with D perhaps TRBD1 (5 bases). The CDR3 runs to 17 residues. Germline assignment: CDR1 KGHSH and CDR2 LQKENI. The CDR3: CASSPPRVGRANEKLFF. Here the CDR3 DNA reads TGTGCCAGCTCTCCACCACGGGTCGGCAGGGCGAATGAAAAACTGTTTTTT.

This clone was observed once. V is TRBV18 and J is TRBJ2-7; 7 bases are a match to TRBD1. Germline trimming cut 0 bases from V and 5 bases from J; bases unmatched to any gene: 7. CDR1 is KGHSH, CDR2 LQKENI, per germline. The CDR3 covers 15 residues. The CDR3 loop reads CASSPPNRGGHEQYF. The DNA of the CDR3 is TGTGCCAGCTCACCACCGAACAGGGGCGGGCACGAGCAGTACTTC.

This rearrangement joins TRBV2 to TRBJ1-2; a possible D gene is TRBD1 (6 bases). The CDR3 loop spans 14 amino acids. Germline V gene sequence: CDR1 SNHLY, CDR2 FYNNEI. The V end lost 1 base, the J end lost 3 bases, and 9 bases lay between the germline ends. CDR3 protein: CASSEVGGHYGYTF. The CDR3 coding sequence is TGTGCCAGCAGTGAAGTTGGGGGCCACTATGGCTACACCTTC.

J is TRBJ1-5 and V is TRBV7-9, with 10 bases matching TRBD1. V lost 5 bases, J lost 6 bases, and 13 bases stayed unmatched. Germline loops: CDR1 SEHNR, CDR2 FQNEAQ (reference sequence). The CDR3 covers 17 residues. The CDR3 spells CASSASAGTGVGQPQHF. The DNA for the CDR3 is TGTGCCAGCAGCGCCTCAGCCGGGACAGGGGTGGGTCAGCCCCAGCATTTT.

The CDR3 nucleotides read TGTGCCAGCAGTCTCCGGGACAGGGTGGCAGATACGCAGTATTTT. Its translation: CASSLRDRVADTQYF. The genes are TRBV27 and TRBJ2-3, with 9 bases fitting TRBD1. The V gene end was trimmed by 5 bases and the J gene end by 4 bases; junction bases not matched to a gene: 7. CDR1 is MNHEY and CDR2 is SMNVEV in the germline V gene (reference sequence). CDR3 size: 15 residues.